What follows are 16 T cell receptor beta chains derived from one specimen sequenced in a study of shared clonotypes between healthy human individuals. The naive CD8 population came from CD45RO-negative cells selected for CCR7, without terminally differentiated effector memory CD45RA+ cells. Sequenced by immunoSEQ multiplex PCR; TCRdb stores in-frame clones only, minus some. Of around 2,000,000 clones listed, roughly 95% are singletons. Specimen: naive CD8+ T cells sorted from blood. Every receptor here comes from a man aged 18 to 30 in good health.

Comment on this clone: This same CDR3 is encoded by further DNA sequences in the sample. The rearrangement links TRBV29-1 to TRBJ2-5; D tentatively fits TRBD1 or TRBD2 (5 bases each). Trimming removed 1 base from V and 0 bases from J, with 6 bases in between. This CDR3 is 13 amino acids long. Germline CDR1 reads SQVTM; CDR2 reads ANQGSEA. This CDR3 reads CSVEGGDQETQYF. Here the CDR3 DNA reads TGCAGCGTTGAAGGAGGGGACCAAGAGACCCAGTACTTC.

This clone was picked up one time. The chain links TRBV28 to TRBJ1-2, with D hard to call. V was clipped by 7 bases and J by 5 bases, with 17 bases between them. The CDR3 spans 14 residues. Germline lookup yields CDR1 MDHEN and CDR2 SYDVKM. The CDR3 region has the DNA TGTGCCAGCACCCTTGTGGGTATGCCGTATGGCTACACCTTC. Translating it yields CASTLVGMPYGYTF.

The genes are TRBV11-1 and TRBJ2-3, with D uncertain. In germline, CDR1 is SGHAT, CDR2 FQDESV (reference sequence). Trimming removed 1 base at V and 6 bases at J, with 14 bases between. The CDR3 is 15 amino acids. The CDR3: CASSLGGNFLDTQYF. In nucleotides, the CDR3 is TGTGCCAGCAGCTTAGGGGGTAACTTTTTGGATACGCAGTATTTT.

CDR3: CASTPSGGSYNEQFF. As DNA, the CDR3 is TGTGCCAGTACTCCCTCGGGCGGGAGCTACAATGAGCAGTTCTTC. V and J are TRBV19 and TRBJ2-1; 7 positions agree with TRBD2. The CDR3 totals 15 residues. Germline CDR1 LNHDA, CDR2 SQIVND (reference sequence). V lost 7 bases, J lost 3 bases, and 9 bases stayed unmatched.

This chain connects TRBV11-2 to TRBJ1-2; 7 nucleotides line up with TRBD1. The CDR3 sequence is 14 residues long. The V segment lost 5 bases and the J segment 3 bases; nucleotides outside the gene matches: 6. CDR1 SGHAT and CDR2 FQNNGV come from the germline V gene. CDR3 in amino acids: CASSPRQGDYGYTF. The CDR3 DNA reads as TGTGCCAGCAGCCCAAGACAGGGTGACTATGGCTACACCTTC.

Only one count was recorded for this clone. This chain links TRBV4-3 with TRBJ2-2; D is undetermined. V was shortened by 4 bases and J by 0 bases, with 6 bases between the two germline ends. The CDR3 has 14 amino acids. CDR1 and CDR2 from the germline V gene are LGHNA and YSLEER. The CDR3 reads CASSLDSNTGELFF. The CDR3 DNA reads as TGCGCCAGCAGCCTCGATTCGAACACCGGGGAGCTGTTTTTT.

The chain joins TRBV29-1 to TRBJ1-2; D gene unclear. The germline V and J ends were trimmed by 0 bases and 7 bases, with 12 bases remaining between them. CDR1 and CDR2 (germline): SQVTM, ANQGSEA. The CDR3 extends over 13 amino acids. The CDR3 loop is CSVEDVEGPGYTF. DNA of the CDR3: TGCAGCGTTGAAGATGTAGAGGGTCCTGGCTACACCTTC.

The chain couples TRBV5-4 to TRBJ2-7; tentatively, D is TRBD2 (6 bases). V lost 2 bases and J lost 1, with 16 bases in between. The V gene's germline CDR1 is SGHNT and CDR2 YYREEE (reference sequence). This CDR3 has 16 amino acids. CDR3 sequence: CASSFLLRGLSYEQYF. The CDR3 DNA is TGTGCCAGCAGCTTCCTTTTGCGGGGACTTTCCTACGAGCAGTACTTC.

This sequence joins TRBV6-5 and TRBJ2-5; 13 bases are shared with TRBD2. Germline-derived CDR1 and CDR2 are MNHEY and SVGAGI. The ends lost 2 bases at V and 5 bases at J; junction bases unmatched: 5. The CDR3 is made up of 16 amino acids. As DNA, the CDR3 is TGTGCCAGCAGTTACGGACTAGCGGGAGTTCACGAGACCCAGTACTTC. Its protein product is CASSYGLAGVHETQYF.

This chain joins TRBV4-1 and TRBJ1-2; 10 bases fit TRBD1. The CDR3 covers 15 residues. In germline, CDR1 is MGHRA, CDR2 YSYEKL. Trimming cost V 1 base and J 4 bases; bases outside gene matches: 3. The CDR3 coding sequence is TGCGCCAGCAGCCAAGTGGGACAGGGGTCCTATGGCTACACCTTC. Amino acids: CASSQVGQGSYGYTF.

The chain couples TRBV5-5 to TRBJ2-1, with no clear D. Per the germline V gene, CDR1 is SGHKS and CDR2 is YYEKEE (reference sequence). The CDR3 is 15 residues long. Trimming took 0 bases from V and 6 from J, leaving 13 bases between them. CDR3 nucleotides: TGTGCCAGCAGCTTGGCCCCCCTAAGCATCAATGAGCAGTTCTTC. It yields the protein CASSLAPLSINEQFF.

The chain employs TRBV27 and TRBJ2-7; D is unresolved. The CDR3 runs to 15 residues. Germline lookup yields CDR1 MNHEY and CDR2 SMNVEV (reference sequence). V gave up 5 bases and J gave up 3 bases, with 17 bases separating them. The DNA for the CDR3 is TGTGCCAGCAGTGCCATGGGGAAGGGATACTACGAGCAGTACTTC. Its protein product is CASSAMGKGYYEQYF.

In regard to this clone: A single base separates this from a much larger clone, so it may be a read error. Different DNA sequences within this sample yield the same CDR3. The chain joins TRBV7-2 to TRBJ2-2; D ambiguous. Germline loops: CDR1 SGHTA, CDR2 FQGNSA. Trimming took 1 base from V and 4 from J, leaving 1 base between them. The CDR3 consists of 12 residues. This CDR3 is CASSLGTGELFF. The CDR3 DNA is TGTGCCAGCAGCTTAGGCACCGGGGAGCTGTTTTTT.

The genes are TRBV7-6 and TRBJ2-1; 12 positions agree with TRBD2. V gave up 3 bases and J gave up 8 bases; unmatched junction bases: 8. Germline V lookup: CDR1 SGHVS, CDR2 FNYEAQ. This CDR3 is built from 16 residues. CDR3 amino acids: CASSFRLAGVMDEQFF. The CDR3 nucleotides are TGTGCCAGCAGCTTCCGACTAGCGGGAGTAATGGATGAGCAGTTCTTC. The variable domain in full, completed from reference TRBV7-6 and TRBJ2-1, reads GAGVSQSPRYKVTKRGQDVALRCDPISGHVSLYWYRQALGQGPEFLTYFNYEAQQDKSGLPNDRFSAERPEGSISTLTIQRTEQRDSAMYRCASSFRLAGVMDEQFFGPGTRLTVL.

As DNA, the CDR3 is TGTGCCAGCAGCTTAGCACAGGCAGTTTCATTTGAAGCTTTCTTT. Its translation: CASSLAQAVSFEAFF. The V and J genes are TRBV7-8 and TRBJ1-1; D might be TRBD1 (5 bases). CDR1 and CDR2 from the germline V gene are SGHVS and FQNEAQ. Deletions cut 0 bases from V and 7 bases from J, with 15 bases between. The CDR3 is 15 amino acids.

Written as DNA, the CDR3 is TGTGCCAGCAGCTTATATCCGGACGGACTGAACACCGGGGAGCTGTTTTTT. It encodes CASSLYPDGLNTGELFF. The rearrangement uses TRBV11-2 and TRBJ2-2; D possibly corresponds to TRBD2 (5 bases). This CDR3 is built from 17 residues. CDR1 is SGHAT, CDR2 FQNNGV, per germline. Between the trimmed V and J ends, which lost 2 bases and 1 base, there was a span of 14 bases.